The 7 T cell receptor beta chains listed next were all sequenced from one sample in a study of T-cell reconstitution after alpha-beta-depleted transplantation in children. The library targeted TCRbeta and was prepared with unique molecular identifiers. TCRdb ran MiXCR on the PCR reads and lists one entry per CDR3 protein. The sample records under 250,000 distinct CDR3 sequences, 20% to 30% being singletons. The specimen was PBMCs, mostly from graft donor cells, collected 360 days after TCRalphabeta/CD19-depleted stem cell transplant. Source of these receptors: a female patient between 2 and 10 years old who had a stem cell transplant for congenital amegakaryocytic thrombocytopenia, so the T cells may come from the graft donor.

The chain uses TRBV11-1 and TRBJ2-4; no clear D gene. This CDR3 is built from 18 residues. Trimming shortened V by 0 bases and J by 4 bases, and 19 bases separated the two germline ends. Germline CDR1 reads SGHAT; CDR2 reads FQDESV (reference sequence). The CDR3 is CASSLAMGTLGGKNIQYF. CDR3 in DNA: TGTGCCAGCAGCTTAGCGATGGGTACCCTGGGCGGTAAAAACATTCAGTACTTC.

This clonotype was seen a few times. V and J are TRBV28 and TRBJ1-5; possibly TRBD1 for D (6 bases). Between the trimmed V and J ends, which lost 6 bases and 4 bases, there was a span of 16 bases. Germline CDR1 and CDR2: MDHEN and SYDVKM. The CDR3 covers 15 residues. The CDR3 nucleotides read TGTGCCAGCAGCCCGAACACAAGGGGGAATCAGCCCCAGCATTTT. This sequence encodes CASSPNTRGNQPQHF.

This clonotype turned up a few times. J is TRBJ1-2 and V is TRBV6-5, with TRBD1 as a possible D gene (6 bases). Germline V lookup: CDR1 MNHEY, CDR2 SVGAGI. Deletions cut 2 bases from V and 11 bases from J, with 21 bases between. The CDR3 runs to 15 residues. DNA for the CDR3: TGTGCCAGCAGTTACGCCGACAGGATGTATGGAGGATACACCTTC. Amino acid sequence: CASSYADRMYGGYTF.

The chain has TRBV6-2 or TRBV6-3 and TRBJ2-3; 13 positions match TRBD2. The length of the CDR3 is 16 residues. The J segment lost 6 bases and the V segment lost 6 bases, leaving 9 bases of the junction unmatched. Germline CDR1 and CDR2: MNHEY and SVGEGT. DNA for the CDR3: TGTGCCAGCAGGCACGCCGGGACTAGCGGGATCGATACGCAGTATTTT. Its protein is CASRHAGTSGIDTQYF.

The sample holds a few counts of this clonotype. This chain uses TRBV5-1 with TRBJ1-2; D is possibly TRBD1 (5 bases). Trimming cost V 4 bases and J 1 base, with 14 bases left between them. The CDR3 length is 15 residues. CDR1 and CDR2 (germline): SGHRS, YFSETQ. The CDR3 sequence: CASSKMTDINYGYTF. CDR3 in DNA: TGCGCCAGCAGCAAAATGACAGATATTAACTATGGCTACACCTTC.

The chain has TRBV9 and TRBJ2-5; no clear D. The V gene lost 0 bases and the J gene lost 0 bases, with 6 bases spanning the gap. Germline CDR1 SGDLS, CDR2 YYNGEE. CDR3 length: 14 residues. The CDR3 loop reads CASSVEGNQETQYF. Written as DNA, the CDR3 is TGTGCCAGCAGCGTAGAAGGGAACCAAGAGACCCAGTACTTC.

V gene TRBV4-1 combines with J gene TRBJ1-1; 8 nucleotides agree with TRBD1. The length of the CDR3 is 16 residues. The J segment lost 3 bases and the V segment lost 5 bases, leaving 11 bases of the junction unmatched. Germline CDR1 is MGHRA and CDR2 is YSYEKL. CDR3 loop: CASSYTKQGAHTEAFF. CDR3 DNA sequence: TGCGCCAGCAGCTACACAAAGCAGGGGGCGCACACTGAAGCTTTCTTT.